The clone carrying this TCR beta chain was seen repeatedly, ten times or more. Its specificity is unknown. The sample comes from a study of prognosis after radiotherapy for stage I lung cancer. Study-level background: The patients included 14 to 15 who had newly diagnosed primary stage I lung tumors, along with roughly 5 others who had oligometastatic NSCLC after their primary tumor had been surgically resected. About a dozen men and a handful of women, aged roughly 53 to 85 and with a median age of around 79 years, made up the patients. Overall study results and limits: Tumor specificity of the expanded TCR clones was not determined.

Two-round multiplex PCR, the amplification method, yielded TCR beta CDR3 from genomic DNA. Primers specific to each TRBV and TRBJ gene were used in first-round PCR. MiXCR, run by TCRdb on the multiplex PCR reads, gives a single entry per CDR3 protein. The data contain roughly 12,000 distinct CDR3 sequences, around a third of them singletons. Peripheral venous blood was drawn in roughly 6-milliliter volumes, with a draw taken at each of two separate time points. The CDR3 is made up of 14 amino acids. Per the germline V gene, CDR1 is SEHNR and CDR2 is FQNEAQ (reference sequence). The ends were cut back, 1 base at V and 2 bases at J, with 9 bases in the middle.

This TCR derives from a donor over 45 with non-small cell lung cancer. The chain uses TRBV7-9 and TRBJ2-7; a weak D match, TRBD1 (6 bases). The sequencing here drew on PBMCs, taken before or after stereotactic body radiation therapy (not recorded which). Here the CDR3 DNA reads TGTGCCAGCAGCTTAGACAGGGCTACCTACGAGCAGTACTTC. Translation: CASSLDRATYEQYF. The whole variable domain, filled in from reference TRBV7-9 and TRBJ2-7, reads DTGVSQNPRHKITKRGQNVTFRCDPISEHNRLYWYRQTLGQGPEFLTYFQNEAQLEKSRLLSDRFSAERPKGSFSTLEIQRTEQGDSAMYLCASSLDRATYEQYFGPGTRLTVT.